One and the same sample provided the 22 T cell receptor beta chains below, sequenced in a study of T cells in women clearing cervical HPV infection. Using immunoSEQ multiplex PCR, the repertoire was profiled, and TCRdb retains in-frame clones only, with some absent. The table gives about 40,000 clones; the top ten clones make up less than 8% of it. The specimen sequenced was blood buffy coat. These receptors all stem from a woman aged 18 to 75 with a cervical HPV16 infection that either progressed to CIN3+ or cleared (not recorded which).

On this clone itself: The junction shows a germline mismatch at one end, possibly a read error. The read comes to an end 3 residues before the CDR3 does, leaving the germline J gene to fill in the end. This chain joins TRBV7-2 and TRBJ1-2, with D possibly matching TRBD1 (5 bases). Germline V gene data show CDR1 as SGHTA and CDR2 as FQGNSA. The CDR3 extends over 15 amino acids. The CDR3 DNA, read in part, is TGTGCGAGCAGCTTAGTAACTGCGGGGGGAGCTGAC. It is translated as CASSLVTAGGAD. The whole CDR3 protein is CASSLVTAGGADYTF. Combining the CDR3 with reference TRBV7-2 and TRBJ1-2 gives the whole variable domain GAGVSQSPSNKVTEKGKDVELRCDPISGHTALYWYRQSLGQGLEFLIYFQGNSAPDKSGLPSDRFSAERTGGSVSTLTIQRTQQEDSAVYLCASSLVTAGGADYTFGSGTRLTVV.

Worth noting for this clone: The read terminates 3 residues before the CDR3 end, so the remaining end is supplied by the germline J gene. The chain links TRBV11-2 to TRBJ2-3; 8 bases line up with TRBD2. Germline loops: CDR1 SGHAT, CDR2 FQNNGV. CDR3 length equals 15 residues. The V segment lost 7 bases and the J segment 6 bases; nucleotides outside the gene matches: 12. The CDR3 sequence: CASNLKRGTLDTQYF. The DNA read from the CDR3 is TGTGCCAGCAACCTTAAGCGGGGGACTCTGGATACG.

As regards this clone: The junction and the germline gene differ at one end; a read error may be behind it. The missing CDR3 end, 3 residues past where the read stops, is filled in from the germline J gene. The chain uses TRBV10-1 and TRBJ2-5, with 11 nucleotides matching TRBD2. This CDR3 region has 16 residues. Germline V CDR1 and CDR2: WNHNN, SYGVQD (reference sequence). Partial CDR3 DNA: TGCGCCAGCAGTGAGTCGATAGCGGGAGGGCAAGATACC. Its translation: CASSESIAGGQDT. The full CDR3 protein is CASSESIAGGQDTQYF.

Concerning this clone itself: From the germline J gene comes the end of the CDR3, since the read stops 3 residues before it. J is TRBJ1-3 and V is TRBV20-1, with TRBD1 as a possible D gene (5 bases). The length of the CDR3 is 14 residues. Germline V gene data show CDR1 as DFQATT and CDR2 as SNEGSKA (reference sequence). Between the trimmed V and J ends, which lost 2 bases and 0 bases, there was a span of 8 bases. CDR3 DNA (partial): TGCAGTGCTAGACCCGGGGGCTCTGGAAACACC. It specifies CSARPGGSGNT. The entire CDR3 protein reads CSARPGGSGNTIYF.

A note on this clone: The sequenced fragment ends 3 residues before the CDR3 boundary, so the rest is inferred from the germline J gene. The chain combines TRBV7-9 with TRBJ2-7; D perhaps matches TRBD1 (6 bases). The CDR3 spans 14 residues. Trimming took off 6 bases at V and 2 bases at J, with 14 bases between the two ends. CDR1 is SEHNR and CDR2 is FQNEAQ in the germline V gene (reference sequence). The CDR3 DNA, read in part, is TGTGCCAGCAGTTCCCGACAGGCAGCCTACGAG. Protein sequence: CASSSRQAAYE. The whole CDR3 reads CASSSRQAAYEQYF. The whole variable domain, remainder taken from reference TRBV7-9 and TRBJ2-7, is DTGVSQNPRHKITKRGQNVTFRCDPISEHNRLYWYRQTLGQGPEFLTYFQNEAQLEKSRLLSDRFSAERPKGSFSTLEIQRTEQGDSAMYLCASSSRQAAYEQYFGPGTRLTVT.

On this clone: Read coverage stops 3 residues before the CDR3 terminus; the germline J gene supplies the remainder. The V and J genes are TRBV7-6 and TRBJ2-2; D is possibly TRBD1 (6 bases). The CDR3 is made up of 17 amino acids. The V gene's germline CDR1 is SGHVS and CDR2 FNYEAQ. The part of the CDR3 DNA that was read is TGTGCCAGCAGCTTAGAAGTAGGGGCGTCAGGGGCCAACGTG. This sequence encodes CASSLEVGASGANV. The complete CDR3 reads CASSLEVGASGANVLFF.

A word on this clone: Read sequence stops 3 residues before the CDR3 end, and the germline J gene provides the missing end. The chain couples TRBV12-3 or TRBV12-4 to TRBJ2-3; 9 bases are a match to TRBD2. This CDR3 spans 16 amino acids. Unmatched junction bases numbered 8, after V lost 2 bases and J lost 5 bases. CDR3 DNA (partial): TGTGCCAGCAGTTTAATTGGACTAGCGAGGGAAGATACG. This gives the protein CASSLIGLAREDT. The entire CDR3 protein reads CASSLIGLAREDTQYF.

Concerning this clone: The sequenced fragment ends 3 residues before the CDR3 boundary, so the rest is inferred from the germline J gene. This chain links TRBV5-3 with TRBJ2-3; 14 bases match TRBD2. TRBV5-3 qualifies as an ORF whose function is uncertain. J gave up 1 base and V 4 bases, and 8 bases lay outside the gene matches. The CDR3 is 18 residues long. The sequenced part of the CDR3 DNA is TGTGCCAGAAGCGCGACTAGCGGGAGGGCCGGTCGCACAGATACG. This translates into CARSATSGRAGRTDT. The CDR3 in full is CARSATSGRAGRTDTQYF.

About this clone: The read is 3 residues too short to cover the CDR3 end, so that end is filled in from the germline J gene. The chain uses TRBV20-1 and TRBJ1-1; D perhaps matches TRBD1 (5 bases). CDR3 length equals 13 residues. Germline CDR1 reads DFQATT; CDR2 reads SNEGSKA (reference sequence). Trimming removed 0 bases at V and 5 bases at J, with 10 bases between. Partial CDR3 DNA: TGCAGTGCTAGAGATTTCGGGGGGACTGAA. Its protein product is CSARDFGGTE. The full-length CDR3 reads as CSARDFGGTEAFF.

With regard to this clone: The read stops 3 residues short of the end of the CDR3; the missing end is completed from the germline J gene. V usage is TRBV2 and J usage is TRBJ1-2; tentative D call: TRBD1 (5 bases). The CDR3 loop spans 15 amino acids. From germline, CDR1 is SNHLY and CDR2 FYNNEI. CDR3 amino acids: CASRVTSGAYNDYTF. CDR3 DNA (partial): TGTGCCAGCAGGGTCACTAGCGGGGCTTACAATGAC. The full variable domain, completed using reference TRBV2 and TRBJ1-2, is EPEVTQTPSHQVTQMGQEVILRCVPISNHLYFYWYRQILGQKVEFLVSFYNNEISEKSEIFDDQFSVERPDGSNFTLKIRSTKLEDSAMYFCASRVTSGAYNDYTFGSGTRLTVV.

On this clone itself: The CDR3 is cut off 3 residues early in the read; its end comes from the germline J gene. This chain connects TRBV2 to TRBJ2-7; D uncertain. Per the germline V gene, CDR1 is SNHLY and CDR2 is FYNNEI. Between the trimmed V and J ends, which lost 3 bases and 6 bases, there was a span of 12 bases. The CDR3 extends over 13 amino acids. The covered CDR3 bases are TGTGCCAGCAGTGAGGCTAGAGACGGCGAG. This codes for CASSEARDGE. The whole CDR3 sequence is CASSEARDGEQYF. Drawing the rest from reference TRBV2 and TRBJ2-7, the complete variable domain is EPEVTQTPSHQVTQMGQEVILRCVPISNHLYFYWYRQILGQKVEFLVSFYNNEISEKSEIFDDQFSVERPDGSNFTLKIRSTKLEDSAMYFCASSEARDGEQYFGPGTRLTVT.

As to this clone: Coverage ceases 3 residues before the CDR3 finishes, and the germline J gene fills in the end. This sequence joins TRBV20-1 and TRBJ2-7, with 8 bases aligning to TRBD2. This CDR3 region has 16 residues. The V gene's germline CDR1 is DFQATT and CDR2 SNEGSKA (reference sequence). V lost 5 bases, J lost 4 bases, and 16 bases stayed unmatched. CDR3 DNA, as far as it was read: TGCAGTGCTGACCGTAGCGGGAAGAAGGGGACTTACGAG. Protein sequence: CSADRSGKKGTYE. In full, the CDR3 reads CSADRSGKKGTYEQYF.

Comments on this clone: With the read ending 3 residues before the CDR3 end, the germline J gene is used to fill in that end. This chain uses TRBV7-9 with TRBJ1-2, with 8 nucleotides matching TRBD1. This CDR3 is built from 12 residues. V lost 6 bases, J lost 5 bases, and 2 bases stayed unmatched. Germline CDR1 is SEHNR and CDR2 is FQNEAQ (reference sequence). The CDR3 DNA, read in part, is TGTGCCAGCAGGGGGACAGGTTATGGC. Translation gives CASRGTGYG. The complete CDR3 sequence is CASRGTGYGYTF. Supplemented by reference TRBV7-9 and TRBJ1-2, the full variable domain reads DTGVSQNPRHKITKRGQNVTFRCDPISEHNRLYWYRQTLGQGPEFLTYFQNEAQLEKSRLLSDRFSAERPKGSFSTLEIQRTEQGDSAMYLCASRGTGYGYTFGSGTRLTVV.

The covered CDR3 bases are TGTGCCACGACCTCAGGAAGCAGGACTGAA. This codes for CATTSGSRTE. The CDR3 as a whole reads CATTSGSRTEAFF. The rearrangement links TRBV19 to TRBJ1-1; D not resolved. Sequencing ends 3 residues short of the CDR3 end; the germline J gene provides the rest. The germline V gene encodes CDR1 LNHDA and CDR2 SQIVND (reference sequence). V lost 10 bases, J lost 5 bases, and 17 bases lay in between. The CDR3 has 13 residues. The variable domain in full, completed from reference TRBV19 and TRBJ1-1, reads DGGITQSPKYLFRKEGQNVTLSCEQNLNHDAMYWYRQDPGQGLRLIYYSQIVNDFQKGDIAEGYSVSREKKESFPLTVTSAQKNPTAFYLCATTSGSRTEAFFGQGTRLTVV.

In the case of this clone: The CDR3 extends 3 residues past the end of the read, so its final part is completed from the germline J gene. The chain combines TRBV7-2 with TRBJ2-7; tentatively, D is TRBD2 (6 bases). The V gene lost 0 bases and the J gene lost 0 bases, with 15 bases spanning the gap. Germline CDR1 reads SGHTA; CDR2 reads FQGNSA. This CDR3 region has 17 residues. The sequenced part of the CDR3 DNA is TGTGCCAGCAGCTTAGCGGCTAGCAAGGAGGGCTCCTACGAG. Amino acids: CASSLAASKEGSYE. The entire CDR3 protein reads CASSLAASKEGSYEQYF.

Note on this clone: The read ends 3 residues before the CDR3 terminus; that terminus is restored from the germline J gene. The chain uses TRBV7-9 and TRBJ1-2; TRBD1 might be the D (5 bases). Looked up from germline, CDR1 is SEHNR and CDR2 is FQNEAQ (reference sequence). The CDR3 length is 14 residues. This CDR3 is CASSSSGGEVTYTF. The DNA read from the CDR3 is TGTGCCAGCAGCAGTAGCGGGGGGGAAGTTACC.

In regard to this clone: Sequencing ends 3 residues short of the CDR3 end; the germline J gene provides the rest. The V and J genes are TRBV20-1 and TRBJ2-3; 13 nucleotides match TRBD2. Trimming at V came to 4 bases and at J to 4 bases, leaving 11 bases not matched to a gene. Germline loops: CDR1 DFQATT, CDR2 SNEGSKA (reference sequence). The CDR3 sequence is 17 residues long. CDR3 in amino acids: CSATLAGGPVDADTQYF. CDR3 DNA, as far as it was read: TGCAGTGCTACACTAGCGGGAGGGCCAGTTGATGCAGATACG.

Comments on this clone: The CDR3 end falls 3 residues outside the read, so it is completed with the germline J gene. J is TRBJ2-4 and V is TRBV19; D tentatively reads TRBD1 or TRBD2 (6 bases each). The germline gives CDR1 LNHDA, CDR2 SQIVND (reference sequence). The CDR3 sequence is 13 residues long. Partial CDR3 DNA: TGTGCCAGTAGTATGTTCGGAGGGGGAGGT. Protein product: CASSMFGGGG. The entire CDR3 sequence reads CASSMFGGGGQYF.

The CDR3 spells CSARPRTSGGTDTQYF. Partial CDR3 DNA: TGCAGTGCTAGGCCGCGGACTAGCGGGGGAACAGATACG. This chain uses TRBV20-1 with TRBJ2-3, with 13 bases identical to TRBD2. The read ends 3 residues shy of where the CDR3 ends; the end is completed using the germline J gene. The CDR3 sequence is 16 residues long. Looked up from germline, CDR1 is DFQATT and CDR2 is SNEGSKA (reference sequence). V shed 3 bases and J 3 bases; nucleotides not matched to a gene: 6.

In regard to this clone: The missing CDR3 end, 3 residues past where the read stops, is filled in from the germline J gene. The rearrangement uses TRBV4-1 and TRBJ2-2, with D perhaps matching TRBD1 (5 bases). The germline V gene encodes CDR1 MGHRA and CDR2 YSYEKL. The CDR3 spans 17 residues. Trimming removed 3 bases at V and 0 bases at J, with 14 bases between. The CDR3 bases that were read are TGCGCCAGCAGCCATGTATACAGGAAAGCGAACACCGGGGAG. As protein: CASSHVYRKANTGE. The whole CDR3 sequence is CASSHVYRKANTGELFF.

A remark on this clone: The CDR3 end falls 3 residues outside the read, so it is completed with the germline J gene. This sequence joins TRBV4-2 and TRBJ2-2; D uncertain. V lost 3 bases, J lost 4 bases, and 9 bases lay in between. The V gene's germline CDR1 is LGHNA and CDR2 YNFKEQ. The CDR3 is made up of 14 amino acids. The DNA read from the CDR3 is TGTGCCAGCAGCCAGGGCGCCGTCACCGGGGAG. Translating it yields CASSQGAVTGE. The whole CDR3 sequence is CASSQGAVTGELFF.

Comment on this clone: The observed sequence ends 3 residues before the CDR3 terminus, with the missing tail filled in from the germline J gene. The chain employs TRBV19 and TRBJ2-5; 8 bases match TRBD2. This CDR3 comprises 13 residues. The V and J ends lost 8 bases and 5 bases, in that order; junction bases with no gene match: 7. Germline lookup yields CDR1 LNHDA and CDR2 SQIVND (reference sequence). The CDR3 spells CASVGLAYETQYF. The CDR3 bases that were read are TGTGCCAGTGTCGGACTAGCTTATGAGACC.